The subject of this entry is one T cell receptor beta chain. This table comes from immunoSEQ multiplex PCR, and its TCRdb copy is limited to in-frame clones, with some not included. The sample consists of roughly 95,000 clones, 80% to 95% of them appearing once. Germline CDR1 is SGHDN and CDR2 is FVKESK. Trimming took off 0 bases at V and 4 bases at J, with 8 bases between the two ends. CDR3 size: 14 residues. This record belongs to a study of control samples from healthy donors and cancer patients. This clonotype was sampled from a human donor in good health. The donor label of this sample is uncertain. The sample consisted of blood. The chain carries TRBV14 and TRBJ2-3, with D uncertain. CDR3 bases: TGTGCCAGCAGCCAAGATCGGCAATCAGATACGCAGTATTTT. Its translation: CASSQDRQSDTQYF.